Listed below are T cell receptor beta chains from one sample, sequenced in a study of T cells in Graves' hyperthyroidism and ophthalmopathy. TCRdb reanalysed the multiplex PCR reads using MiXCR and keeps one entry per CDR3 protein. The table lists under 450,000 distinct CDR3 sequences, about a sixth of them singletons. The sequenced material came from blood. These receptors were taken from a woman in her twenties or thirties with Graves' hyperthyroidism that later progressed to Graves' ophthalmopathy. The CDR3 runs from the conserved cysteine through the conserved F or W. The D gene is left open where the match is weak. The size field is filled for only some rows; it gives once, few, many or a size class.

abundance,v_gene,d_gene,j_gene,CDR3nt,CDR3aa
many,TRBV11-2,TRBD2,TRBJ2-7,TGTGCCAGCAGCCTTAGGCCCGGGGGGACCAACACCTTCTACGAGCAGTACTTC,CASSLRPGGTNTFYEQYF
NA,TRBV2,TRBD2,TRBJ2-5,TGTGCCAGCAGAAAGGAACTAGCGGAACAAGAGACCCAGTACTTC,CASRKELAEQETQYF
NA,TRBV4-2,NA,TRBJ1-2,TGTGCCAGCAGCCCCGACACAGCTAACTATGGCTACACCTTC,CASSPDTANYGYTF
many,TRBV10-3,TRBD2,TRBJ2-7,TGTGCCGCTAGCGGGCCGGACGAGATAGGACCTTACGAGCAGTACTTC,CAASGPDEIGPYEQYF
many,TRBV28,TRBD1,TRBJ1-5,TGTGCCAGCAGTCCGGCGGGACAGGGACATCAGCCCCAGCATTTT,CASSPAGQGHQPQHF
few,TRBV19,TRBD1,TRBJ2-1,TGTGCCAGTAGTAAGCTGACAGGGGGTTTGAATGAGCAGTTCTTC,CASSKLTGGLNEQFF
many,TRBV30,TRBD1,TRBJ1-4,TGTGCCTGGAGTTTAGGACAGGGTGAAAAACTGTTTTTT,CAWSLGQGEKLFF
NA,TRBV20-1,NA,TRBJ2-2,TGCAGTGCTAGCCTAAAGGGGGAGCGGGGCACCGGGGAGCTGTTTTTT,CSASLKGERGTGELFF
many,TRBV28,NA,TRBJ2-7,TGTGCCAGCAGTTTACTCCTGGCTTCCTACGAGCAGTACTTC,CASSLLLASYEQYF
many,TRBV19,NA,TRBJ2-5,TGTGCCAGTAGTATAGAGGGGGTTGGACGGAACCAAGAGACCCAGTACTTC,CASSIEGVGRNQETQYF
many,TRBV11-3,TRBD1,TRBJ2-3,TGTGCCAGCAGCTTAGGACAGGGGAGCTGGGATACGCAGTATTTT,CASSLGQGSWDTQYF
NA,TRBV7-9,TRBD2,TRBJ2-1,TGCGCCAGCAGCCCCTCTGGTGGACTAGCGGGGGGGAGCTCCTACAATGAGCAGTTCTTC,CASSPSGGLAGGSSYNEQFF
NA,TRBV5-1,TRBD1,TRBJ1-2,TGCGCCAGCAGCTTGATAGAAGGGGGCAATGGCTACACCTTC,CASSLIEGGNGYTF
NA,TRBV9,TRBD2,TRBJ2-7,TGTGCCAGCAGCGTAGACCTAGCGGGGGGTTACTACGAGCAGTACTTC,CASSVDLAGGYYEQYF
few,TRBV6-1,NA,TRBJ1-6,TGTGCCAGCAGCCTGGACCCCTCACCCCTCCACTTT,CASSLDPSPLHF
NA,TRBV29-1,NA,TRBJ1-1,TGCAGCGTTGCCGAGGGGATGGGGACTGAAGCTTTCTTT,CSVAEGMGTEAFF
NA,TRBV11-1,NA,TRBJ1-1,TGTGCCAGCAGCTTCCTGACCCAACTTGAAGCTTTCTTT,CASSFLTQLEAFF
NA,TRBV2,TRBD1,TRBJ1-1,TGTGCCAGCTGGGACAGGGTAGGGGGCACTGAAGCTTTCTTT,CASWDRVGGTEAFF
NA,TRBV6-2/TRBV6-3,NA,TRBJ1-4,TGTGCCAGCAGTAGGCGACAGGCCGGACCCACTTCTAATGAAAAACTGTTTTTT,CASSRRQAGPTSNEKLFF
NA,TRBV19,NA,TRBJ1-5,TGTGCCAGTATTTCGACACCTAGCAATCAGCCCCAGCATTTT,CASISTPSNQPQHF
few,TRBV7-2,NA,TRBJ2-5,TGTGCCAGCAGCGAAGTAGCGGAAAAAGAGACCCAGTACTTC,CASSEVAEKETQYF
many,TRBV6-1,NA,TRBJ2-7,TGTGCCAGCAGTTATTCCAGACTAGATACTCGCTACGAGCAGTACTTC,CASSYSRLDTRYEQYF
many,TRBV19,NA,TRBJ1-4,TGTGCCAGTAGTCCTGGGACGACCGATGAAAAACTGTTTTTT,CASSPGTTDEKLFF
many,TRBV6-1,NA,TRBJ1-1,TGTGCCAGTATCACCACAGGGACGAACACTGAAGCTTTCTTT,CASITTGTNTEAFF
few,TRBV5-1,TRBD2,TRBJ2-4,TGCGCCAGCAGCCTCGGGGCTAGCGGCAAAAACATTCAGTACTTC,CASSLGASGKNIQYF
few,TRBV9,TRBD1,TRBJ1-4,TGTGCCAGCAGCGTAGAGGGACAGGGAGTAACTAATGAAAAACTGTTTTTT,CASSVEGQGVTNEKLFF
many,TRBV19,TRBD2,TRBJ2-7,TGTGCCAGTAGCGAACTAGCGGGAGTGAAGTTTGACGAGCAGTACTTC,CASSELAGVKFDEQYF
NA,TRBV4-1,NA,TRBJ2-7,TGCGCCAGCAGCCAAGAAGACCCGACGGGGAGTTCCTACGAGCAGTACTTC,CASSQEDPTGSSYEQYF
few,TRBV3-1,TRBD2,TRBJ2-1,TGTGCCAGCAGCCAGGGGGGGACTAGCGGAGGCTACAATGAGCAGTTCTTC,CASSQGGTSGGYNEQFF
many,TRBV20-1,NA,TRBJ1-2,TGCAGTGCTGAGGGCGGGGTGCGCTATGGCTACACCTTC,CSAEGGVRYGYTF
many,TRBV10-3,TRBD1,TRBJ2-6,TGTGCCATCAGTGAGATACAGGGGTTAGGGGCCAACGTCCTGACTTTC,CAISEIQGLGANVLTF
many,TRBV11-1,TRBD1,TRBJ1-3,TGTGCCAGCAGCGGACGGACAGGGCCTGGAAACACCATATATTTT,CASSGRTGPGNTIYF
many,TRBV11-1,TRBD2,TRBJ2-5,TGTGCCAGCAGCTTCGGGGCTAGCGGGTGGGTCAGAGAGACCCAGTACTTC,CASSFGASGWVRETQYF
many,TRBV5-1,NA,TRBJ2-1,TGCGCCAGCAGCTTCCAAGGCGTGAGCGAGCAGTTCTTC,CASSFQGVSEQFF
few,TRBV24-1,NA,TRBJ2-3,TGTGCCACCCAAGGGGGGGGGGCAGATACGCAGTATTTT,CATQGGGADTQYF
few,TRBV30,NA,TRBJ2-6,TGTGCCTGGAGGGCTAGCTCCCTCTCTGGGGCCAACGTCCTGACTTTC,CAWRASSLSGANVLTF
many,TRBV12-3/TRBV12-4,NA,TRBJ2-7,TGTGCCAGCAGTTTCCCTGGACAAAGCTACGAGCAGTACTTC,CASSFPGQSYEQYF
many,TRBV29-1,TRBD2,TRBJ2-1,TGCAGCGTTGAGTCGTTTACTAGCGGGCACTCGTCAAGCTCCTACAATGAGCAGTTCTTC,CSVESFTSGHSSSSYNEQFF
many,TRBV7-9,NA,TRBJ1-1,TGTGCCAGCAGCCCGATTCCGGGACCCTCATGGGGAGCTTTCTTT,CASSPIPGPSWGAFF
once,TRBV9,NA,TRBJ2-7,TGTGCCAGCAGCGTAGCTCAAGCTGGGTACGAGCAGTACTTC,CASSVAQAGYEQYF
few,TRBV3-1,NA,TRBJ2-7,TGTGCCAGCAGCCAAGAGGACCAGGGATACACCTACGAGCAGTACTTC,CASSQEDQGYTYEQYF
many,TRBV6-4,NA,TRBJ2-2,TGTGCCAGCAGTCAAGGCCCAGGGAACACCGGGGAGCTGTTTTTT,CASSQGPGNTGELFF
many,TRBV27,NA,TRBJ2-5,TGTGCCAGCAGTTTATTTGGCCAGGGGACCCAGTACTTC,CASSLFGQGTQYF